This section outlines one TCR beta chain sequence together with its context. The antigen is unknown. Per the germline V gene, CDR1 is MNHNS and CDR2 is SASEGT. The CDR3 runs to 15 residues. Between the trimmed V and J ends, which lost 6 bases and 1 base, there was a span of 12 bases. Primers for the PCR totalled 60 Vbeta and 13 Jbeta. TCRdb keeps only in-frame clones here, not all; method: immunoSEQ multiplex PCR. Among roughly 260,000 clones listed, 70% to 90% were seen once. The data were taken from a study of cytomegalovirus exposure and HLA in healthy donors. Study outcomes and limitations: Cytomegalovirus status was reportedly diagnosed by the classifier with high sensitivity and specificity. With further analysis later on, most CMV-associated TCR beta chains appeared HLA-restricted. DRB1 had the most TCR associations and HLA-C the fewest, a later analysis found, with rates varying by HLA locus. Later on, an analysis tied approximately 17,000 TCR beta sequences to HLA alleles at 0.05 false discovery rate.

This receptor was taken from a woman in her forties in good health and CMV-seropositive. V is TRBV6-1 and J is TRBJ2-2, with a possible D match to TRBD1 (6 bases). The sample taken for sequencing was PBMCs. The CDR3 DNA reads as TGTGCCAGCAGACCCCCGACAGGGAACACCGGGGAGCTGTTTTTT. It is translated as CASRPPTGNTGELFF.